This T cell receptor (beta chain) was identified in a study of cytomegalovirus exposure and HLA in healthy donors. Overall study results and limits: The study dropped some indistinguishable V segments, TRBV6-2 and TRBV6-3 among them.

In the PCR, 60 Vbeta and 13 Jbeta primers were used. Using immunoSEQ multiplex PCR, the repertoire was profiled, and TCRdb retains in-frame clones only, with some absent. The sample lists roughly 300,000 clones, 86% occurring once. Comments on this clone: What it recognizes is unknown.

Trimming took 4 bases from V and 1 from J, leaving 23 bases between them. Germline V gene data show CDR1 as GTSNPN and CDR2 as SVGIG (reference sequence). CDR3 size: 19 residues. The chain is built from TRBV30 and TRBJ2-6; weak D call: TRBD1 (6 bases). Sequencing was done on a sample of PBMCs. The TCR sequence derives from a man aged 40-49 years in good health and CMV-seropositive. CDR3 coding DNA: TGTGCCTGGAAGGGTCGAGGACAGTCTTTTTATTCTGGGGCCAACGTCCTGACTTTC. Residues: CAWKGRGQSFYSGANVLTF. The whole variable domain, remainder taken from reference TRBV30 and TRBJ2-6, is SQTIHQWPATLVQPVGSPLSLECTVEGTSNPNLYWYRQAAGRGLQLLFYSVGIGQISSEVPQNLSASRPQDRQFILSSKKLLLSDSGFYLCAWKGRGQSFYSGANVLTFGAGSRLTVL.